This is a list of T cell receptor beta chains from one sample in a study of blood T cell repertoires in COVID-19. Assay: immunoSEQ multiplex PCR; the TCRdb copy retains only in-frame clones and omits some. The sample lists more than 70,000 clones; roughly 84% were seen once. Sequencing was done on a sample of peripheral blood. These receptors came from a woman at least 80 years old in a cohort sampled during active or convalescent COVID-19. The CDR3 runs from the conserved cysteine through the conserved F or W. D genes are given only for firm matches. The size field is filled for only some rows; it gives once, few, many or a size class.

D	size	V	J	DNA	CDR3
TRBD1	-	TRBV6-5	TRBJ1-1	TGTGCCAGCAGAGACCGACAGGGGGACTTCACTGAAGCTTTCTTT	CASRDRQGDFTEAFF
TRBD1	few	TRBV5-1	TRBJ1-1	TGCGCCAGCAGCCAGGGGGCAAGTTCGAACACTGAAGCTTTCTTT	CASSQGASSNTEAFF
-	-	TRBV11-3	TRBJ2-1	TGTGCCAGCAGCTTAGTTTCGGGTTACAATGAGCAGTTCTTC	CASSLVSGYNEQFF
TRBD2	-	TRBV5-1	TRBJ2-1	TGCGCCAGCAGCTTGGCCTTAGCGGGAGTGACCTACAATGAGCAGTTCTTC	CASSLALAGVTYNEQFF
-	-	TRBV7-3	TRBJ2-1	TGTGCCAGCAGCCCCTTGCCGGGAGATGTCTATGAGCAGTTCTTC	CASSPLPGDVYEQFF
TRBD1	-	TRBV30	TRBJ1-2	TGTGCCTGGATTCCGGGACAGGGGCGAAACTATGGCTACACCTTC	CAWIPGQGRNYGYTF
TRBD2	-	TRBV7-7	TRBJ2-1	TGTGCTAGCAGTGGGGCTAGCGGGGGCAATGAGCAGTTCTTC	CASSGASGGNEQFF
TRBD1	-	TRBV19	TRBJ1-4	TGTGCCAGTAGGGACAGGGTTTGGTCTAATGAAAAACTGTTTTTT	CASRDRVWSNEKLFF
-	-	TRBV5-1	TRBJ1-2	TGCGCCAGCAGCTTGGTTATGGACAGAGAATATGGCTACACCTTC	CASSLVMDREYGYTF
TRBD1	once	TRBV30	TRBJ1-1	TGTGCCTGGAGTGTAGCAGGGGGCACTGAAGCTTTCTTT	CAWSVAGGTEAFF
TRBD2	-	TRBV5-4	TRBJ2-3	TGTGCCAGCAGCTTTGATAGCGGGAGCACAGATACGCAGTATTTT	CASSFDSGSTDTQYF
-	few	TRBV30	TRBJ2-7	TGTGCCTGGAGCGGAGGGAGCAGATCCCCCTACGAGCAGTACTTC	CAWSGGSRSPYEQYF
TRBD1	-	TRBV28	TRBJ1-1	TGTGCCAGCAGTTTAGGGGGGTGGAGGGACAGGGTCGAAGCTTTCTTT	CASSLGGWRDRVEAFF
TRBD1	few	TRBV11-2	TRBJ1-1	TGTGCCAGCAGCTTAGTGACAGGGGGCAACACTGAAGCTTTCTTT	CASSLVTGGNTEAFF
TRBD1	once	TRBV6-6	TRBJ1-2	TGTGCCAGCAGCCAGTCGGGGACAGCGGGTGTTCATGGCTACACCTTC	CASSQSGTAGVHGYTF
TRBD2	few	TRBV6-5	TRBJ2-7	TGTGCCAGCAGTTACGCCCTCGAGACTAGCGGGAGCGAGCAGTACTTC	CASSYALETSGSEQYF
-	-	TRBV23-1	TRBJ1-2	TGCGCCAGCAGTCAAAGGGAGGTCAGCAGAGCCTATGGCTACACCTTC	CASSQREVSRAYGYTF
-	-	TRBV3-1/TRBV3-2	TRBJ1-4	TGTGCCAGCTTGGCACCAACTAATGAAAAACTGTTTTTT	CASLAPTNEKLFF
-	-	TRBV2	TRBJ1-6	TGTGCCAGCGGGAGGGGGAACACCCTTAATTCACCCCTCCACTTT	CASGRGNTLNSPLHF
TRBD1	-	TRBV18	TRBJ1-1	TGTGCCAGCTCACCCGAACAGGGGAAGCGAGCTTTCTTT	CASSPEQGKRAFF
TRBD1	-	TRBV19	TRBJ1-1	TGTGCCAGTACCGTTTTCAGGGGGGACACTGAAGCTTTCTTT	CASTVFRGDTEAFF
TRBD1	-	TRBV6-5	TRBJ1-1	TGTGCCAGCAGTAGGACAGGGCACACTGAAGCTTTCTTT	CASSRTGHTEAFF
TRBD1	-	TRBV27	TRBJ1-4	TGTGCCAGCAGTACAACAGACAGGGTGGCTAATGAAAAACTGTTTTTT	CASSTTDRVANEKLFF
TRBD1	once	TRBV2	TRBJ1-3	TGTGCCAGCAGCTTTTACAGGGGACTTTCTGGAAACACCATATATTTT	CASSFYRGLSGNTIYF
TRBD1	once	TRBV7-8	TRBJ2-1	TGTGCCAGCAGCTTAGTTACTTTCGGGACAGGGGTGGATGAGCAGTTCTTC	CASSLVTFGTGVDEQFF
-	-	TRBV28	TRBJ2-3	TGTGCCAGCAGTATACCGGGACAAAGAGATACGCAGTATTTT	CASSIPGQRDTQYF
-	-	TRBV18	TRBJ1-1	TGTGCCAGCTCACTCGGACAAGAAGCTTTCTTT	CASSLGQEAFF
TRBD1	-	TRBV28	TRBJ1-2	TGTGCCAGCAGTTCCATCAGGGGGCGGTTCTATGGCTACACCTTC	CASSSIRGRFYGYTF
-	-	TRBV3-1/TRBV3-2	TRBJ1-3	TGTGCCAGCAGCCCCCGGACAGACTCTGGAAACACCATATATTTT	CASSPRTDSGNTIYF
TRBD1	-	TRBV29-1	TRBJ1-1	TGCAGCGTTGGGACAGGGGTGAACACTGAAGCTTTCTTT	CSVGTGVNTEAFF
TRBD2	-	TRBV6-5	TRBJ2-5	TGTGCCAGCAAGAGGACTAGCGGGAGAGAGACCCAGTACTTC	CASKRTSGRETQYF
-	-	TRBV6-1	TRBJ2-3	TGTGCCAGCAGTGACCCCCGGGATACGCAGTATTTT	CASSDPRDTQYF
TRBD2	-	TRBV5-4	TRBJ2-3	TGTGCCACCAAAAGAAGGGGAGCGGGAGGGACAGATACGCAGTATTTT	CATKRRGAGGTDTQYF
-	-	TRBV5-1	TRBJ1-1	TGCGCCAGCAGCTTGGATACGGGTGGTACTGAAGCTTTCTTT	CASSLDTGGTEAFF
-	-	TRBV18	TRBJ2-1	TGTGCCAGCTCACCCCCCGGCATAGGAGGGAGCTCCTACAATGAGCAGTTCTTC	CASSPPGIGGSSYNEQFF
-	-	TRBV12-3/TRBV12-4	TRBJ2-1	TGTGCCAGCAGTATCCGAAGGGGTGAGCAGTTCTTC	CASSIRRGEQFF